This T cell receptor beta chain originates from a study of cytomegalovirus exposure and HLA in healthy donors. General study points: Productive status was seen about 90% or about 30% of the time for most TCR beta V segments in an earlier analysis. Later on, a genetic analysis was performed. It linked a missense variant in DCLRE1C with V- and J-gene trimming of TCR beta.

Comment on this clone: What it binds is not known.

The donors gave bone marrow, and they were healthy. Germline CDR1 is SGHTA and CDR2 is FQGNSA. This CDR3 has 14 amino acids. The V and J ends lost 5 bases and 2 bases respectively, with 12 bases between them. PCR employed 60 Vbeta and 13 Jbeta primers. Generated by immunoSEQ multiplex PCR, the TCRdb table keeps only in-frame clones and is missing some. The sample lists about 150,000 clones, roughly 90% seen once, with around 0.51% in the top ten. The chain combines TRBV7-2 with TRBJ1-2, with a possible D match to TRBD1 (5 bases). The TCR sequence derives from a woman aged 40 to 50 in good health and CMV-seronegative. Sequencing used PBMCs. CDR3 sequence (DNA): TGTGCCAGCAGCCCGGTCGCAGGGAACTATGGCTACACCTTC. It codes for CASSPVAGNYGYTF.